The rows below give T cell receptor beta chains drawn from one sample of a study of blood T cell repertoires in COVID-19. The assay was immunoSEQ multiplex PCR, and TCRdb's table has in-frame clones only and misses some. The data contain nearly 110,000 clones, around 88% of them singletons. The specimen was peripheral blood. The source is a man between 45 and 60 years old with active or convalescent COVID-19. The CDR3 runs from the conserved cysteine through the conserved F or W. The order of the fields is CDR3 protein, CDR3 DNA, D gene, clone size, J gene, V gene. The D gene is left open where the match is weak. Not every row has a clone size; where given, it reads once, few, many or a size class.

cdr3_aa: CASSLGGGGNSPYEQYF
cdr3_nt: TGTGCCAGCAGTTTAGGGGGAGGAGGAAACAGCCCCTACGAGCAGTACTTC
d_call: -
clone_size: -
j_call: TRBJ2-7
v_call: TRBV28

cdr3_aa: CASSQLQVGDTQYF
cdr3_nt: TGCGCCAGCAGCCAACTGCAGGTGGGAGATACGCAGTATTTT
d_call: -
clone_size: once
j_call: TRBJ2-3
v_call: TRBV4-1

cdr3_aa: CASSIDRASYEQYF
cdr3_nt: TGTGCCAGCAGTATCGACAGAGCCTCCTACGAGCAGTACTTC
d_call: -
clone_size: -
j_call: TRBJ2-7
v_call: TRBV28

cdr3_aa: CASSSGTGRETQYF
cdr3_nt: TGTGCCAGCAGCTCCGGGACAGGGAGGGAGACCCAGTACTTC
d_call: TRBD1
clone_size: -
j_call: TRBJ2-5
v_call: TRBV7-9

cdr3_aa: CASSGTEYEQYF
cdr3_nt: TGTGCCAGTTCTGGGACAGAGTACGAGCAGTACTTC
d_call: TRBD1
clone_size: -
j_call: TRBJ2-7
v_call: TRBV19

cdr3_aa: CASSKRGGNEQYF
cdr3_nt: TGTGCCAGCAGCAAGAGAGGAGGGAACGAGCAGTACTTC
d_call: -
clone_size: -
j_call: TRBJ2-7
v_call: TRBV21-1

cdr3_aa: CASSLVGTGGAGNTIYF
cdr3_nt: TGTGCCAGCAGCTTAGTCGGGACAGGGGGGGCTGGAAACACCATATATTTT
d_call: TRBD1
clone_size: -
j_call: TRBJ1-3
v_call: TRBV7-2

cdr3_aa: CASSMVTQETQYF
cdr3_nt: TGTGCCAGTAGTATGGTAACTCAAGAGACCCAGTACTTC
d_call: -
clone_size: -
j_call: TRBJ2-5
v_call: TRBV19

cdr3_aa: CSVVTANYGYTF
cdr3_nt: TGCAGCGTTGTAACAGCTAACTATGGCTACACCTTC
d_call: -
clone_size: -
j_call: TRBJ1-2
v_call: TRBV29-1

cdr3_aa: CASSEDRGQEQYF
cdr3_nt: TGTGCCAGCAGTGAAGACAGGGGGCAAGAGCAGTACTTC
d_call: TRBD1
clone_size: -
j_call: TRBJ2-7
v_call: TRBV28

cdr3_aa: CASSAAGTYGYTF
cdr3_nt: TGTGCCAGTAGCGCGGCCGGGACATATGGCTACACCTTC
d_call: -
clone_size: -
j_call: TRBJ1-2
v_call: TRBV19

cdr3_aa: CSTQVPGNTIYF
cdr3_nt: TGCTCTACACAGGTTCCTGGAAACACCATATATTTT
d_call: -
clone_size: -
j_call: TRBJ1-3
v_call: TRBV29-1

cdr3_aa: CASSTIPGSLHNEKLFF
cdr3_nt: TGTGCCAGTAGTACAATTCCGGGGAGCCTCCATAATGAAAAACTGTTTTTT
d_call: -
clone_size: -
j_call: TRBJ1-4
v_call: TRBV19

cdr3_aa: CASSSNFGHVHNVF
cdr3_nt: TGTGCCAGCAGTTCAAACTTTGGACACGTCCATAATGTTTTT
d_call: -
clone_size: -
j_call: TRBJ1-4
v_call: TRBV28

cdr3_aa: CSSPGQGSAGGGGEQFF
cdr3_nt: TGCAGCAGCCCGGGACAGGGCTCAGCGGGAGGAGGGGGTGAGCAGTTCTTC
d_call: -
clone_size: -
j_call: TRBJ2-1
v_call: TRBV29-1

cdr3_aa: CASSQDTGRGINTEAFF
cdr3_nt: TGCGCCAGCAGCCAAGATACCGGCAGGGGAATCAACACTGAAGCTTTCTTT
d_call: -
clone_size: -
j_call: TRBJ1-1
v_call: TRBV4-3

cdr3_aa: CASMAGVGNTIYF
cdr3_nt: TGTGCCAGCATGGCAGGGGTCGGAAACACCATATATTTT
d_call: -
clone_size: -
j_call: TRBJ1-3
v_call: TRBV6-6

cdr3_aa: CASSQESLRGKNTEAFF
cdr3_nt: TGTGCCAGCAGCCAAGAGTCTCTAAGGGGGAAGAACACTGAAGCTTTCTTT
d_call: -
clone_size: -
j_call: TRBJ1-1
v_call: TRBV14

cdr3_aa: CATSDGQFGSSVEKLFF
cdr3_nt: TGTGCCACCAGCGATGGACAGTTTGGTTCATCGGTAGAAAAACTGTTTTTT
d_call: -
clone_size: -
j_call: TRBJ1-4
v_call: TRBV15

cdr3_aa: CSASANRDSLNTEAFF
cdr3_nt: TGCAGTGCTAGTGCCAACCGGGATAGCTTGAACACTGAAGCTTTCTTT
d_call: -
clone_size: -
j_call: TRBJ1-1
v_call: TRBV20-1

cdr3_aa: CASSVGLAVDEQFF
cdr3_nt: TGTGCCAGCAGTGTGGGACTAGCGGTCGATGAGCAGTTCTTC
d_call: TRBD2
clone_size: -
j_call: TRBJ2-1
v_call: TRBV2

cdr3_aa: CASRSPNTRGTEAFF
cdr3_nt: TGTGCCAGCAGGTCCCCCAATACCCGGGGCACTGAAGCTTTCTTT
d_call: -
clone_size: few
j_call: TRBJ1-1
v_call: TRBV28

cdr3_aa: CASAGGVEQYF
cdr3_nt: TGTGCCAGCGCCGGGGGGGTCGAGCAGTACTTC
d_call: TRBD2
clone_size: -
j_call: TRBJ2-7
v_call: TRBV27

cdr3_aa: CASSGWSAGLELMSTDTQYF
cdr3_nt: TGTGCCAGCAGCGGGTGGTCGGCGGGACTAGAATTGATGAGCACAGATACGCAGTATTTT
d_call: TRBD2
clone_size: -
j_call: TRBJ2-3
v_call: TRBV5-8

cdr3_aa: CASSKSGTSGRLLDTQYF
cdr3_nt: TGTGCCAGCAGCAAATCGGGGACTAGCGGGAGGTTATTAGATACGCAGTATTTT
d_call: -
clone_size: -
j_call: TRBJ2-3
v_call: TRBV21-1

cdr3_aa: CASSLIGHLGGYTF
cdr3_nt: TGTGCCAGCAGCTTAATAGGACATCTGGGTGGCTACACCTTC
d_call: -
clone_size: -
j_call: TRBJ1-2
v_call: TRBV7-9

cdr3_aa: CASSGTTYNEQFF
cdr3_nt: TGTGCCAGCAGCGGGACTACATACAATGAGCAGTTCTTC
d_call: TRBD2
clone_size: -
j_call: TRBJ2-1
v_call: TRBV13

cdr3_aa: CASSSTVRQPQHF
cdr3_nt: TGTGCCAGCAGCTCGACAGTTCGGCAGCCCCAGCATTTT
d_call: -
clone_size: -
j_call: TRBJ1-5
v_call: TRBV5-5

cdr3_aa: CAWSQGSGGATQYF
cdr3_nt: TGTGCCTGGAGCCAGGGGTCAGGCGGTGCGACCCAGTACTTC
d_call: -
clone_size: -
j_call: TRBJ2-5
v_call: TRBV30

cdr3_aa: CATTPAGGVGGTQYF
cdr3_nt: TGTGCCACCACCCCGGCAGGGGGCGTGGGGGGTACGCAGTATTTT
d_call: TRBD1
clone_size: -
j_call: TRBJ2-3
v_call: TRBV10-3

cdr3_aa: CASSLVTSTDEQFF
cdr3_nt: TGTGCCAGCAGTTTGGTGACTAGTACGGATGAGCAGTTCTTC
d_call: -
clone_size: once
j_call: TRBJ2-1
v_call: TRBV27

cdr3_aa: CASSLARGWTGYTF
cdr3_nt: TGTGCCAGCAGCTTAGCAAGGGGGTGGACCGGCTACACCTTC
d_call: -
clone_size: -
j_call: TRBJ1-2
v_call: TRBV7-9

cdr3_aa: CASSLSAGIQETQYF
cdr3_nt: TGTGCCAGCAGCTTATCCGCGGGCATCCAAGAGACCCAGTACTTC
d_call: -
clone_size: -
j_call: TRBJ2-5
v_call: TRBV7-2

cdr3_aa: CASSLRGNQPQHF
cdr3_nt: TGTGCCAGCAGCCTCAGGGGGAATCAGCCCCAGCATTTT
d_call: TRBD1
clone_size: -
j_call: TRBJ1-5
v_call: TRBV14

cdr3_aa: CASSHARGLAGGQGEQYF
cdr3_nt: TGTGCCAGCAGCCACGCCCGAGGACTAGCGGGAGGGCAGGGCGAGCAGTACTTC
d_call: TRBD2
clone_size: -
j_call: TRBJ2-7
v_call: TRBV3-1/TRBV3-2

cdr3_aa: CASSPNPSWPNEQFF
cdr3_nt: TGTGCCAGCAGCCCCAACCCTAGTTGGCCGAATGAGCAGTTCTTC
d_call: -
clone_size: -
j_call: TRBJ2-1
v_call: TRBV9

cdr3_aa: CASSPYSGTATSSPLHF
cdr3_nt: TGCGCCAGCAGCCCGTACTCCGGGACAGCTACTTCTTCACCCCTCCACTTT
d_call: TRBD1
clone_size: few
j_call: TRBJ1-6
v_call: TRBV5-1

cdr3_aa: CASSFGGGGDTQYF
cdr3_nt: TGCGCCAGCAGCTTTGGCGGGGGAGGGGATACGCAGTATTTT
d_call: TRBD2
clone_size: -
j_call: TRBJ2-3
v_call: TRBV5-1

cdr3_aa: CASSQGAGEGRDQYF
cdr3_nt: TGTGCCAGCAGCCAAGGGGCGGGAGAGGGAAGGGACCAGTACTTC
d_call: TRBD2
clone_size: -
j_call: TRBJ2-5
v_call: TRBV4-2